The 26 T cell receptor beta chains presented below share a single source sample, sequenced in a study of regulatory T cells in long-lasting Graves disease (dated by TCRdb to the early 2020s). The time point label, read with the paper, signifies: newly diagnosed GD, antithyroid drugs for less than 3 months. RNA was extracted from PBMCs in TRIzol for both TCR sequencing and RNA sequencing. Libraries were constructed by multiplex PCR. TCRdb names Illumina HiSeq 4000 as the instrument used. To build TCR beta libraries, CDR3 regions were amplified by Arm-PCR using iRepertoire HTBI primers. The public reads were reanalyzed by TCRdb: fastp trimming at Q25, MiXCR alignment, in-frame beta chains only. All rows with the same CDR3 protein become a single entry with the most common DNA and genes. Across this sample there are 500,000 or so distinct CDR3 sequences, with roughly 15% seen only once. The ten largest clones represent roughly 25% of the sample.

The same data also contributed to another study, on T cells in Graves' hyperthyroidism and ophthalmopathy.

Sample: peripheral blood mononuclear cells (PBMCs), taken at new diagnosis, from a patient treated with antithyroid drugs. The source of these receptors is a woman aged 35 to 59 with Graves disease. Donor details come from another sample of the same person, matched by shared clones.

This clonotype was seen a few times. The chain uses TRBV5-4 and TRBJ1-2, with D hard to call. CDR1 SGHNT and CDR2 YYREEE come from the germline V gene (reference sequence). V was trimmed by 0 bases and J by 6 bases, leaving 12 bases between them. The CDR3 runs 14 residues. CDR3 nucleotide sequence: TGTGCCAGCAGCTTGGACAGAAGTTATAATGGCTACACCTTC. Protein: CASSLDRSYNGYTF.

This clonotype was observed at least ten times. This chain uses TRBV2 with TRBJ2-5; D not certain. This CDR3 is built from 11 residues. Germline V lookup: CDR1 SNHLY, CDR2 FYNNEI. V lost 6 bases and J 1 base, leaving 3 bases between the germline ends. The CDR3 DNA reads as TGTGCCAGCAGCTCCCAAGAGACCCAGTACTTC. Residues: CASSSQETQYF. Drawing the rest from reference TRBV2 and TRBJ2-5, the complete variable domain is EPEVTQTPSHQVTQMGQEVILRCVPISNHLYFYWYRQILGQKVEFLVSFYNNEISEKSEIFDDQFSVERPDGSNFTLKIRSTKLEDSAMYFCASSSQETQYFGPGTRLLVL.

This clonotype has a handful of counts. The chain joins TRBV6-2 or TRBV6-3 to TRBJ2-1, with a possible D match to TRBD1 (5 bases). Germline V gives CDR1 MNHEY, CDR2 SVGEGT. The V gene lost 2 bases and the J gene lost 8 bases, with 16 bases spanning the gap. This CDR3 spans 15 amino acids. CDR3 bases: TGTGCCAGCAGTTACCCAGGGTGGGCTTCGGATGAGCAGTTCTTC. It encodes CASSYPGWASDEQFF.

This chain joins TRBV5-1 and TRBJ2-3; 7 bases fit TRBD2. Germline V CDR1 and CDR2: SGHRS, YFSETQ. The CDR3 contains 17 residues. Trimming took 2 bases from V and 0 from J; bases not matched to a gene: 9. CDR3 sequence reads: CASSFQRGPASTDTQYF. The CDR3 DNA reads as TGCGCCAGCAGCTTTCAGCGGGGCCCGGCTAGCACAGATACGCAGTATTTT.

This clonotype was detected ten times or more. The V and J genes are TRBV11-2 and TRBJ2-7; no reliable D call. The ends were cut back, 5 bases at V and 0 bases at J, with 14 bases in the middle. The CDR3 is 15 residues long. Per the germline V gene, CDR1 is SGHAT and CDR2 is FQNNGV. The CDR3 sequence is CASSSVRIHSYEQYF. CDR3 sequence (DNA): TGTGCCAGCAGCAGTGTCCGCATACACTCCTACGAGCAGTACTTC.

There are a few counts of this clonotype. V gene TRBV20-1 combines with J gene TRBJ2-2, with 8 positions matching TRBD2. The V gene's germline CDR1 is DFQATT and CDR2 SNEGSKA (reference sequence). The V and J ends lost 6 bases and 4 bases, in that order; junction bases with no gene match: 10. The CDR3 sequence is 15 residues long. The CDR3 DNA reads TGCAGTGCCCGTCGGGGGGGAGGGATCACCGGGGAGCTGTTTTTT. This sequence encodes CSARRGGGITGELFF.

The chain employs TRBV7-2 and TRBJ2-1; D is unresolved. The CDR3 has 17 residues. The germline V gene encodes CDR1 SGHTA and CDR2 FQGNSA. Trimming removed 4 bases from V and 1 base from J, with 17 bases in between. CDR3 nucleotide sequence: TGTGCCAGCAGCTCAGTCTGGGGTCAACAATCCTACAATGAGCAGTTCTTC. Amino acids: CASSSVWGQQSYNEQFF.

This clonotype was observed many times. The chain links TRBV5-1 to TRBJ1-5; D is perhaps TRBD1 (5 bases). Germline CDR1 and CDR2: SGHRS and YFSETQ. This CDR3 is 14 amino acids long. V was trimmed by 4 bases and J by 8 bases, leaving 16 bases between them. The CDR3 nucleotides read TGCGCCAGCAGCCCGGCGGGGGGGAGTGAGCCCCAGCATTTT. Translated: CASSPAGGSEPQHF.

This clonotype was picked up a small number of times. This sequence joins TRBV20-1 and TRBJ2-3; 10 positions agree with TRBD2. The CDR3 loop spans 14 amino acids. After removal of 3 bases from V and 5 bases from J, the junction contained 5 bases not matched to a gene. Germline CDR1 and CDR2: DFQATT and SNEGSKA (reference sequence). CDR3 loop: CSARGTSVLDTQYF. CDR3 DNA: TGCAGTGCTAGGGGGACTAGCGTTCTAGATACGCAGTATTTT.

The sample holds many counts of this clonotype. The V gene is TRBV7-2, the J gene TRBJ2-2; D unresolved. CDR1 is SGHTA and CDR2 is FQGNSA in the germline V gene. Trimming removed 0 bases from V and 4 bases from J, with 6 bases in between. This CDR3 region has 14 residues. In DNA, the CDR3 is TGTGCCAGCAGCTTAGCTAGCATCACCGGGGAGCTGTTTTTT. Translating it yields CASSLASITGELFF.

This clonotype came up once. J is TRBJ2-2 and V is TRBV10-3; D is unclear. V shed 7 bases and J shed 3 bases, with 9 bases lying between them. The CDR3 is 13 amino acids. Germline loops: CDR1 ENHRY, CDR2 SYGVKD. The CDR3 bases are TGTGCCATCAAGCCTTTAGACACCGGGGAGCTGTTTTTT. Protein product: CAIKPLDTGELFF.

The rearrangement joins TRBV6-2 or TRBV6-3 to TRBJ1-1; TRBD1 matches at 12 bases. J gave up 6 bases and V 0 bases, and 8 bases lay outside the gene matches. The CDR3 spans 17 residues. Germline V gene data show CDR1 as MNHEY and CDR2 as SVGEGT. Here the CDR3 DNA reads TGTGCCAGCAGTTACTCGCGTATCGGGGACAGGGGGCCTGAAGCTTTCTTT. This translates into CASSYSRIGDRGPEAFF.

This clonotype was picked up many times. V usage is TRBV18 and J usage is TRBJ1-1; D is perhaps TRBD1 (6 bases). Germline-derived CDR1 and CDR2 are KGHSH and LQKENI. CDR3 length: 11 amino acids. V dropped 3 bases and J dropped 8 bases, with 7 bases sitting between them. CDR3 residues: CASSPDREAFF. CDR3 nucleotide sequence: TGTGCCAGCTCACCGGACAGAGAAGCTTTCTTT.

The V call is TRBV18, the J call TRBJ1-1, with D possibly matching TRBD1 (6 bases). Deletions cut 2 bases from V and 3 bases from J, with 13 bases between. CDR1 is KGHSH, CDR2 LQKENI, per germline. The CDR3 contains 15 residues. For the CDR3, the DNA is TGTGCCAGCTCACCAATGACAGGATGGGACACTGAAGCTTTCTTT. As protein: CASSPMTGWDTEAFF. The variable domain in full, with the rest retrieved from reference TRBV18 and TRBJ1-1, is NAGVMQNPRHLVRRRGQEARLRCSPMKGHSHVYWYRQLPEEGLKFMVYLQKENIIDESGMPKERFSAEFPKEGPSILRIQQVVRGDSAAYFCASSPMTGWDTEAFFGQGTRLTVV.

This clonotype showed up just a few times. This chain joins TRBV2 and TRBJ1-4; 7 bases agree with TRBD1. Trimming removed 6 bases from V and 0 bases from J; junction bases left unmatched: 13. Germline loops: CDR1 SNHLY, CDR2 FYNNEI. The CDR3 is 18 residues long. CDR3 residues: CASSGQEFILATNEKLFF. CDR3 bases: TGTGCCAGCAGCGGACAGGAATTCATCCTTGCAACTAATGAAAAACTGTTTTTT. The full variable domain, rest sourced from reference TRBV2 and TRBJ1-4, is EPEVTQTPSHQVTQMGQEVILRCVPISNHLYFYWYRQILGQKVEFLVSFYNNEISEKSEIFDDQFSVERPDGSNFTLKIRSTKLEDSAMYFCASSGQEFILATNEKLFFGSGTQLSVL.

This clonotype was counted between two and nine times. The chain joins TRBV20-1 to TRBJ2-2; D gene ambiguous. V lost 5 bases and J lost 3, with 7 bases in between. In germline, CDR1 is DFQATT, CDR2 SNEGSKA (reference sequence). This CDR3 contains 12 residues. The CDR3 region has the DNA TGCAGTGCTGGAAAGGACACCGGGGAGCTGTTTTTT. Amino acid sequence: CSAGKDTGELFF.

Ten or more counts support this clonotype. The rearrangement uses TRBV28 and TRBJ2-3; 11 bases are a match to TRBD2. Germline CDR1 MDHEN, CDR2 SYDVKM. CDR3 length: 18 amino acids. The V and J ends lost 1 base and 4 bases, in that order; junction bases with no gene match: 10. CDR3 region: CASSLYEALAGGPDTQYF. CDR3 DNA: TGTGCCAGCAGTTTATACGAAGCCCTAGCGGGGGGACCAGATACGCAGTATTTT.

Note on this clonotype: A much larger clone is a single base away; this may be a read error. V gene TRBV12-3 or TRBV12-4 combines with J gene TRBJ1-1; unclear D gene. This CDR3 region has 15 residues. The V end was cut by 6 bases, the J end by 0 bases, with 14 bases between. The CDR3 coding sequence is TGTGCCAGCAGGGCGACAAAAACCATGAACACTGAAGCTTTCTTT. The encoded protein is CASRATKTMNTEAFF.

This clonotype was counted a few times. This CDR3 is CSALRGEWGEQFF. The CDR3 nucleotides are TGCAGTGCCTTGAGGGGGGAGTGGGGTGAGCAGTTCTTC. The gene calls are TRBV20-1 and TRBJ2-1; possibly TRBD1 or TRBD2 for D (6 bases each). The V gene's germline CDR1 is DFQATT and CDR2 SNEGSKA (reference sequence). This CDR3 comprises 13 residues. Trimming shortened V by 6 bases and J by 9 bases, and 18 bases separated the two germline ends.

This clonotype was seen repeatedly, ten times or more. This chain uses TRBV30 with TRBJ2-5; unclear D gene. There are 13 residues in the CDR3. V was pared by 3 bases and J by 1 base, with 9 bases between. CDR1 and CDR2 from the germline V gene are GTSNPN and SVGIG (reference sequence). The CDR3 loop is CAWRARGQETQYF. The CDR3 DNA reads TGTGCCTGGAGGGCCCGCGGCCAAGAGACCCAGTACTTC.

This clonotype was counted many times. The chain is built from TRBV12-3 or TRBV12-4 and TRBJ2-6; D is perhaps TRBD1 or TRBD2 (5 bases each). V was cut by 3 bases and J by 0 bases, with 18 bases left in between. The CDR3 length is 19 residues. The CDR3 coding sequence is TGTGCCAGCAGTTTGGGACCGCCCGGTCTGGGCTCTGGGGCCAACGTCCTGACTTTC. The encoded protein is CASSLGPPGLGSGANVLTF.

This clonotype was counted between two and nine times. This rearrangement joins TRBV30 to TRBJ1-5; a weak D match, TRBD1 (5 bases). V was clipped by 3 bases and J by 0 bases, with 9 bases between them. From germline, CDR1 is GTSNPN and CDR2 SVGIG (reference sequence). The CDR3 contains 14 residues. CDR3 region: CAWSLGPSNQPQHF. CDR3 DNA sequence: TGTGCCTGGAGCCTGGGACCTAGCAATCAGCCCCAGCATTTT.

This clonotype showed up just a few times. The rearrangement links TRBV18 to TRBJ2-5; D is possibly TRBD1 or TRBD2 (5 bases each). Germline-derived CDR1 and CDR2 are KGHSH and LQKENI. This CDR3 contains 13 residues. V dropped 0 bases and J dropped 5 bases, with 7 bases sitting between them. The CDR3 DNA is TGTGCCAGCTCACCACCTTGGGGGGAGACCCAGTACTTC. It codes for CASSPPWGETQYF.

This clonotype was counted only a few times. The chain has TRBV19 and TRBJ1-2; D gene ambiguous. Trimming left V 2 bases short and J 4 bases short, with 11 bases between. Germline V gene lookup returns CDR1 LNHDA and CDR2 SQIVND (reference sequence). The CDR3 runs to 14 residues. The CDR3 nucleotides are TGTGCCAGTAGTATACCCAGGCTCTTCTATGGCTACACCTTC. Translating it yields CASSIPRLFYGYTF.

The chain has TRBV6-9 and TRBJ1-1; no firm D call. This CDR3 region has 19 residues. The germline V gene has CDR1 MNHGY and CDR2 SVAAGI. V lost 3 bases to trimming and J lost 0 bases, with 23 bases between them. CDR3 amino acids: CASSYGFQKGSTLNTEAFF. DNA of the CDR3: TGTGCCAGCAGTTACGGGTTCCAGAAGGGAAGTACACTGAACACTGAAGCTTTCTTT.

The sample holds many counts of this clonotype. Here the CDR3 DNA reads TGTGCCAGCAGTGAAGGACTAGCGGGGGCCTCTTACAATGAGCAGTTCTTC. It encodes CASSEGLAGASYNEQFF. The genes are TRBV2 and TRBJ2-1; 12 nucleotides align to TRBD2. The CDR3 extends over 17 amino acids. The V and J ends lost 1 base and 4 bases, in that order; junction bases with no gene match: 5. Germline assignment: CDR1 SNHLY and CDR2 FYNNEI.